The 8 T cell receptor beta chains in this list originate from one sample, sequenced in a study of vaccination effects on CD4 cells after COVID-19 (dated by TCRdb to between 2021 and 2024). These receptors have no identified antigens. In the ViraFEST assay, PBMC were stimulated with viral peptide pools, and TCR sequencing was then used to find antigen-specific CD4+ T cell clonotypes based on their expansion. After 10 to 11 days of culture, CD4+ T cells were isolated with the EasySep CD4+ T cell isolation kit. Each participant got two doses of an mRNA SARS-CoV-2 vaccine, either BNT162b2 or mRNA-1273. Library generation was performed with the immunoSEQ multiplex PCR assay. The table was pulled from immuneACCESS by TCRdb, which kept in-frame rearrangements only. Such tables lose some clones; where checked, under half of the loss comes from unresolved V genes, and the rest has no known cause. Counted in this sample were 27,000 or so clones; 83% of them appeared once. The ten most abundant clones make up about 1.5% of the sample.

The sequencing used CD4+ T cells from PBMCs cultured with HCoV-NL63 spike peptides, collected after COVID-19 vaccination. Taken with the paper, the label for cell subset or site translates to: HCoV-NL63 spike overlapping peptide pool stimulation. The source is a human donor who received a COVID-19 vaccine. Some clones in this sample may be carry-over from other donors' samples.

This clone was found once. This chain uses TRBV6-5 with TRBJ2-5, with D unresolved. This CDR3 has 12 residues. Trimming took 4 bases from V and 1 from J, leaving 4 bases between them. The V gene's germline CDR1 is MNHEY and CDR2 SVGAGI. The CDR3 spells CASSWSQETQYF. CDR3 nucleotide sequence: TGTGCCAGCAGTTGGAGCCAAGAGACCCAGTACTTC.

The genes are TRBV19 and TRBJ1-5; maybe TRBD1 (6 bases). From germline, CDR1 is LNHDA and CDR2 SQIVND (reference sequence). V lost 6 bases and J 3 bases, leaving 12 bases between the germline ends. CDR3 length: 14 amino acids. CDR3 DNA: TGTGCCAGTAGGGGGGGACAAACCAATCAGCCCCAGCATTTT. The encoded protein is CASRGGQTNQPQHF.

The chain uses TRBV19 and TRBJ2-2, with D possibly matching TRBD1 (6 bases). Trimming removed 3 bases from V and 4 bases from J, with 12 bases in between. Germline CDR1 is LNHDA and CDR2 is SQIVND (reference sequence). CDR3 length equals 15 residues. The CDR3 DNA follows: TGTGCCAGTAGTATCACCGGGACACGCACCGGGGAGCTGTTTTTT. As protein: CASSITGTRTGELFF.

The V and J genes are TRBV2 and TRBJ2-3; 7 positions agree with TRBD2. The ends lost 1 base at V and 4 bases at J; junction bases unmatched: 5. Germline CDR1 is SNHLY and CDR2 is FYNNEI. The CDR3 consists of 15 residues. The CDR3 loop is CASSEVQRGADTQYF. In DNA, the CDR3 is TGTGCCAGCAGTGAAGTACAACGGGGGGCAGATACGCAGTATTTT.

This chain joins TRBV5-8 and TRBJ1-1; possibly TRBD1 for D (5 bases). Trimming shortened V by 3 bases and J by 4 bases, and 16 bases separated the two germline ends. Germline-derived CDR1 and CDR2 are SGHTS and YDEGEE. The CDR3 is made up of 15 amino acids. This CDR3 is CASSSRVIIATEAFF. CDR3 nucleotides: TGTGCCAGCAGCTCCAGGGTGATTATAGCCACTGAAGCTTTCTTT.

V is TRBV15 and J is TRBJ2-7; D is uncertain. With 1 base removed from V and 3 bases from J, the gap between germline ends came to 10 bases. This CDR3 spans 14 amino acids. Germline CDR1 and CDR2: LNHNV and YYDKDF (reference sequence). CDR3 DNA sequence: TGTGCCACCAGCAGAGCAGCATCTGGCTACGAGCAGTACGTC. Encoded protein: CATSRAASGYEQYV.

The chain uses TRBV11-1 and TRBJ2-4, with D possibly being TRBD2 (6 bases). The germline V gene has CDR1 SGHAT and CDR2 FQDESV (reference sequence). The CDR3 consists of 15 residues. The germline V and J ends were trimmed by 5 bases and 1 base, with 12 bases remaining between them. CDR3 nucleotide sequence: TGTGCCAGCAGCCGTCTGGAGGGGGCCAAAAACATTCAGTACTTC. The encoded protein is CASSRLEGAKNIQYF.

The rearrangement uses TRBV5-1 and TRBJ2-1; TRBD1 matches 9 bases. The CDR3 covers 16 residues. Germline CDR1 is SGHRS and CDR2 is YFSETQ. Trimming cost V 0 bases and J 8 bases; bases outside gene matches: 9. CDR3 in DNA: TGCGCCAGCAGCTTGGTGCCGGGGACAGGGATATATGAGCAGTTCTTC. Translation: CASSLVPGTGIYEQFF.